This T cell receptor (beta chain) was observed in a study of T cell responses to AZD1222 COVID-19 vaccine. Whole-study results and caveats: Per reports, nearly half of all spike-specific TCRs target regions that are unmutated in variants.

Sequencing used immunoSEQ multiplex PCR; TCRdb keeps in-frame clones, though not all of them. Of about 140,000 clones listed, about 91% were seen once; the top ten hold roughly 2.3%. Concerning this clone itself: Its antigen is not identified.

Trimming removed 0 bases from V and 7 bases from J, with 15 bases in between. The germline V gene encodes CDR1 GTSNPN and CDR2 SVGIG (reference sequence). The CDR3 extends over 15 amino acids. The receptor was isolated from an adult in good health. The rearrangement uses TRBV30 and TRBJ1-4, with a tentative D call TRBD1 (6 bases). Material: peripheral blood, obtained on day 0 of AZD1222 vaccination. The CDR3 sequence: CAWSVGSRGSEKLFF. The DNA of the CDR3 is TGTGCCTGGAGTGTCGGTTCCAGGGGTAGTGAAAAACTGTTTTTT.